The 19 T cell receptor beta chains presented below share a single source sample, sequenced in a study of neurological immune-mediated disorders. This sample's time point: longitudinal time-point 2. TCRdb re-called the 5' RACE reads through MiXCR, storing one row per CDR3 protein. The data contain approximately 80,000 distinct CDR3 sequences, over 4.5% of them seen just once; the ten biggest clones take up roughly 7.9%. Sequenced: PBMCs. The receptors were gathered from a woman in her fifties or sixties with multiple sclerosis.

This clonotype appeared many times. The rearrangement uses TRBV6-6 and TRBJ2-5, with a tentative D call TRBD1 (5 bases). Trimming cost V 0 bases and J 5 bases, with 10 bases left between them. The CDR3 is made up of 14 amino acids. The germline gives CDR1 MNHNY, CDR2 SVGAGI (reference sequence). CDR3 amino acids: CASSYSAPGETQYF. CDR3 DNA: TGTGCCAGCAGTTACTCGGCCCCAGGGGAGACCCAGTACTTC.

This clonotype showed up many times. This chain connects TRBV11-2 to TRBJ1-1; D remains ambiguous. The CDR3 has 13 residues. CDR1 and CDR2 from the germline V gene are SGHAT and FQNNGV. Trimming pared 2 bases from V and 1 base from J, leaving 5 bases between. CDR3 residues: CASSLSGNTEAFF. DNA for the CDR3: TGTGCCAGCAGCTTAAGTGGGAACACTGAAGCTTTCTTT. The whole variable domain, filled in from reference TRBV11-2 and TRBJ1-1, reads EAGVAQSPRYKIIEKRQSVAFWCNPISGHATLYWYQQILGQGPKLLIQFQNNGVVDDSQLPKDRFSAERLKGVDSTLKIQPAKLEDSAVYLCASSLSGNTEAFFGQGTRLTVV.

This clonotype was seen ten or more times. The chain uses TRBV7-2 and TRBJ1-2; no definite D call. The germline gives CDR1 SGHTA, CDR2 FQGNSA. V lost 5 bases to trimming and J lost 4 bases, with 14 bases between them. The CDR3 covers 14 residues. DNA for the CDR3: TGTGCCAGCAGCCCAGAAGGGAGCCTCTATGGCTACACCTTC. Translated, it gives CASSPEGSLYGYTF.

In this sample, this clonotype turned up many times. The chain joins TRBV20-1 to TRBJ2-5; 8 positions match TRBD2. The V gene end was trimmed by 2 bases and the J gene end by 3 bases; junction bases not matched to a gene: 14. Germline V gene data show CDR1 as DFQATT and CDR2 as SNEGSKA (reference sequence). The CDR3 totals 17 residues. Here the CDR3 DNA reads TGCAGTGCTAGAAGTCGGGGAGGACTAGCTGAGGAAGAGACCCAGTACTTC. Protein sequence: CSARSRGGLAEEETQYF.

A few counts support this clonotype. This chain links TRBV18 with TRBJ1-1; D remains unclear. Germline-derived CDR1 and CDR2 are KGHSH and LQKENI. V was shortened by 6 bases and J by 7 bases, with 21 bases between the two germline ends. This CDR3 is built from 15 residues. The CDR3 region is CASSDGTNGLSEAFF. The CDR3 DNA reads TGTGCCAGCTCCGACGGAACCAACGGCTTGAGTGAAGCTTTCTTT.

This clonotype was recorded many times. The DNA of the CDR3 is TGTGCCAGCAGCGGGTGGGGCTCCTATAATTCACCCCTCCACTTT. This sequence encodes CASSGWGSYNSPLHF. V gene TRBV5-6 combines with J gene TRBJ1-6; the D is unclear. The V end lost 4 bases, the J end lost 0 bases, and 8 bases lay between the germline ends. This CDR3 has 15 amino acids. The germline gives CDR1 SGHDT, CDR2 YYEEEE.

This clonotype appeared many times. The CDR3 is CASRQGAGPGELFF. The CDR3 region has the DNA TGTGCCAGCAGGCAGGGGGCAGGTCCCGGGGAGCTGTTTTTT. The genes are TRBV9 and TRBJ2-2; 8 bases align to TRBD1. J gave up 6 bases and V 5 bases, and 6 bases lay outside the gene matches. There are 14 residues in the CDR3. CDR1 SGDLS and CDR2 YYNGEE come from the germline V gene.

In its sample, this clonotype was seen many times. This chain links TRBV7-2 with TRBJ2-4; 11 nucleotides match TRBD1. This CDR3 has 14 amino acids. The V and J ends lost 5 bases and 7 bases, in that order; junction bases with no gene match: 4. In germline, CDR1 is SGHTA, CDR2 FQGNSA. In nucleotides, the CDR3 is TGTGCCAGCAGCACGGGACAGGGGGGGAACATTCAGTACTTC. This codes for CASSTGQGGNIQYF.

The chain employs TRBV5-4 and TRBJ1-4; TRBD1 matches 10 bases. V lost 6 bases, J lost 8 bases, and 7 bases stayed unmatched. This CDR3 region has 14 residues. Germline V gene sequence: CDR1 SGHNT, CDR2 YYREEE (reference sequence). CDR3 residues: CASTVGTGVEKLFF. CDR3 bases: TGTGCCAGCACGGTGGGGACAGGGGTCGAAAAACTGTTTTTT. Full variable domain (missing parts from reference TRBV5-4 and TRBJ1-4): ETGVTQSPTHLIKTRGQQVTLRCSSQSGHNTVSWYQQALGQGPQFIFQYYREEENGRGNFPPRFSGLQFPNYSSELNVNALELDDSALYLCASTVGTGVEKLFFGSGTQLSVL.

V is TRBV18 and J is TRBJ2-5; D unresolved. The CDR3 has 15 amino acids. From germline, CDR1 is KGHSH and CDR2 LQKENI. V lost 2 bases, J lost 3 bases, and 13 bases lay in between. The CDR3 loop is CASSPSPDTKETQYF. CDR3 DNA sequence: TGTGCCAGCTCACCATCCCCAGATACCAAAGAGACCCAGTACTTC.

This clonotype was picked up many times. The chain recombines TRBV6-1 with TRBJ1-1, with D tentatively TRBD1 (6 bases). CDR3 length: 14 amino acids. Germline CDR1 reads MNHNS; CDR2 reads SASEGT. Between the trimmed V and J ends, which lost 5 bases and 4 bases, there was a span of 14 bases. Here the CDR3 DNA reads TGTGCCAGCAGTAATAGGGGGGATTTCACTGAAGCTTTCTTT. It codes for CASSNRGDFTEAFF.

This clonotype was counted ten times or more. This chain connects TRBV12-3 or TRBV12-4 to TRBJ2-7; D is unclear. Trimming cost V 5 bases and J 2 bases, with 16 bases left between them. The length of the CDR3 is 15 residues. The CDR3 DNA reads as TGTGCCAGCAGTCGTACCGGTGCAGGAACCTACGAGCAGTACTTC. It yields the protein CASSRTGAGTYEQYF.

This clonotype was detected many times. The V and J genes are TRBV12-3 or TRBV12-4 and TRBJ2-1, with 11 bases fitting TRBD2. The CDR3 is 14 residues long. The ends lost 3 bases at V and 11 bases at J; junction bases unmatched: 6. The CDR3 DNA is TGTGCCAGCAGTTTTCTAGCGGGGGGCTCTAAGCAGTTCTTC. It translates to CASSFLAGGSKQFF.

This clonotype was recorded at least ten times. This chain joins TRBV20-1 and TRBJ2-1; D might be TRBD1 (6 bases). From germline, CDR1 is DFQATT and CDR2 SNEGSKA (reference sequence). V was pared by 4 bases and J by 6 bases, with 16 bases between. This CDR3 has 14 residues. This CDR3 is CSATTLEGGNEQFF. DNA of the CDR3: TGCAGTGCTACCACCTTAGAAGGGGGCAATGAGCAGTTCTTC.

There are many counts of this clonotype. The rearrangement uses TRBV18 and TRBJ1-1; D perhaps matches TRBD1 (5 bases). The CDR3 is 13 amino acids. Germline V gene data show CDR1 as KGHSH and CDR2 as LQKENI. Deletions cut 7 bases from V and 4 bases from J, with 13 bases between. In DNA form, the CDR3 reads TGTGCCAGCTTACAATCGGGGCCCACTGAAGCTTTCTTT. This encodes CASLQSGPTEAFF.

Points on this clonotype: A single base separates this from a much larger clone, so it may be a read error. The rearrangement uses TRBV20-1 and TRBJ1-1; no clear D. Germline assignment: CDR1 DFQATT and CDR2 SNEGSKA (reference sequence). The germline V and J ends were trimmed by 2 bases and 7 bases, with 11 bases remaining between them. There are 12 residues in the CDR3. CDR3 amino acids: CSARKAKYEAFF. In DNA form, the CDR3 reads TGCAGTGCTAGAAAGGCAAAATATGAAGCTTTCTTT.

There are many counts of this clonotype. J is TRBJ1-1 and V is TRBV20-1, with TRBD1 as a possible D gene (5 bases). Trimming shortened V by 5 bases and J by 6 bases, and 22 bases separated the two germline ends. The length of the CDR3 is 15 residues. Germline V gene lookup returns CDR1 DFQATT and CDR2 SNEGSKA (reference sequence). The CDR3 nucleotides are TGCAGTGCTTTTCCGAGAGGGACCCCAGTGCCTGAAGCTTTCTTT. It translates to CSAFPRGTPVPEAFF.

This clonotype was counted many times. The rearrangement uses TRBV6-1 and TRBJ2-2; D possibly matches TRBD1 or TRBD2 (5 bases each). V lost 6 bases and J lost 1, with 9 bases in between. The CDR3 loop spans 14 amino acids. Germline V gene data show CDR1 as MNHNS and CDR2 as SASEGT. CDR3 loop: CASRGRMNTGELFF. CDR3 DNA: TGTGCCAGCAGGGGACGGATGAACACCGGGGAGCTGTTTTTT.

Judged by abundance, this clonotype is medium-sized. V and J are TRBV27 and TRBJ2-5, with D perhaps matching TRBD2 (6 bases). CDR3 length: 18 residues. Germline CDR1 reads MNHEY; CDR2 reads SMNVEV (reference sequence). V was trimmed by 5 bases and J by 2 bases, leaving 24 bases between them. CDR3 sequence: CASSPHSGGGNVQETQYF. The CDR3 DNA reads TGTGCCAGCAGTCCTCATTCAGGCGGAGGGAACGTGCAAGAGACCCAGTACTTC.